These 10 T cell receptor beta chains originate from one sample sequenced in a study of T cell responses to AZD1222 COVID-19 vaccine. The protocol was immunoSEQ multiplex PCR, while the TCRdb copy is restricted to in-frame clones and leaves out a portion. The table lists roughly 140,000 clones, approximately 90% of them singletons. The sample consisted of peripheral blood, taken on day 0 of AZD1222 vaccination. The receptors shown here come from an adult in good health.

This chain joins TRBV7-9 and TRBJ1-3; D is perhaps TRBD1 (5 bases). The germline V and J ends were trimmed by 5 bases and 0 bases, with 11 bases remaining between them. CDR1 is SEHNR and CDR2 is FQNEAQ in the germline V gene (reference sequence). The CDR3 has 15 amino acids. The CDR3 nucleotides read TGTGCCAGCAGCCCCGCGGGGGTCTCTGGAAACACCATATATTTT. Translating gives CASSPAGVSGNTIYF.

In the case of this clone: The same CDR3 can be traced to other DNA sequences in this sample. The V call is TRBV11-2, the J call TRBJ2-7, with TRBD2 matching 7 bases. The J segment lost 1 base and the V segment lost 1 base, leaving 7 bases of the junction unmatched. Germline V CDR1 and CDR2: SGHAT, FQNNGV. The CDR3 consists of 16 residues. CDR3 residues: CASSLVGLAASYEQYF. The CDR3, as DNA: TGTGCCAGCAGCTTAGTAGGGCTAGCGGCATCCTACGAGCAGTACTTC. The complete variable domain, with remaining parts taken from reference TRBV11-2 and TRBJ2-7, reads EAGVAQSPRYKIIEKRQSVAFWCNPISGHATLYWYQQILGQGPKLLIQFQNNGVVDDSQLPKDRFSAERLKGVDSTLKIQPAKLEDSAVYLCASSLVGLAASYEQYFGPGTRLTVT.

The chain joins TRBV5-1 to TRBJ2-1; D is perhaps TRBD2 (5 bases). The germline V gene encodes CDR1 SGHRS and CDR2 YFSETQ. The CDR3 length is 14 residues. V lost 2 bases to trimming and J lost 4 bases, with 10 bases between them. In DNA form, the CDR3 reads TGCGCCAGCAGCTTACGAGGGATGTACAATGAGCAGTTCTTC. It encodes CASSLRGMYNEQFF.

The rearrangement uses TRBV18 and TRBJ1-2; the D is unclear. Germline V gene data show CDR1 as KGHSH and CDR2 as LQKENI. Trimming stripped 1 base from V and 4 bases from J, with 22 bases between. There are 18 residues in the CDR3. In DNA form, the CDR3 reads TGTGCCAGCTCACCACTGAACACTCAAAATATCCGGGGCTATGGCTACACCTTC. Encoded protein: CASSPLNTQNIRGYGYTF.

The CDR3: CASSFSGTANTEAFF. CDR3 coding DNA: TGTGCCAGCAGTTTTTCCGGGACAGCGAACACTGAAGCTTTCTTT. The chain joins TRBV2 to TRBJ1-1; 7 nucleotides match TRBD1. Unmatched junction bases numbered 7, after V lost 5 bases and J lost 1 base. CDR3 length: 15 amino acids. Per germline, CDR1 SNHLY and CDR2 FYNNEI.

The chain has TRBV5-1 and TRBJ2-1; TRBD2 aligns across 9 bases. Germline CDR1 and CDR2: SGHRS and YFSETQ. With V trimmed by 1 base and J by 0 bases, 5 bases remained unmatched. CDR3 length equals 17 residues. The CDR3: CASSLPGLASSYNEQFF. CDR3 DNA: TGCGCCAGCAGCTTGCCCGGACTAGCGAGCTCCTACAATGAGCAGTTCTTC.

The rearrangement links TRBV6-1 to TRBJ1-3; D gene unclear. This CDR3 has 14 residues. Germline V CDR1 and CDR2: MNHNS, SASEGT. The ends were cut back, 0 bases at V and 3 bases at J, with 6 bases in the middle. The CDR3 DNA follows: TGTGCCAGCAGTGAAGCTGGGGATGGAAACACCATATATTTT. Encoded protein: CASSEAGDGNTIYF.

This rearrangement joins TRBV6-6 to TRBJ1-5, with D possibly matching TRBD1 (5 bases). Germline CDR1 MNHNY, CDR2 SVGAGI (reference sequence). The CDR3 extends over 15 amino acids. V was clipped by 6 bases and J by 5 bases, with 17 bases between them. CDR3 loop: CASRQLRDPYQPQHF. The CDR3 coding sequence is TGTGCCAGCAGGCAACTCCGGGACCCTTATCAGCCCCAGCATTTT.

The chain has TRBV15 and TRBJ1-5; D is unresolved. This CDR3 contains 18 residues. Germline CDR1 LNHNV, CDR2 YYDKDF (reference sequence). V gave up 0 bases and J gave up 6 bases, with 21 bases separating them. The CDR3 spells CATSRDVVSAEGGQPQHF. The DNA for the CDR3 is TGTGCCACCAGCAGAGATGTAGTTTCGGCCGAGGGCGGTCAGCCCCAGCATTTT.

The CDR3 reads CASSQGLAGTTQYF. In DNA form, the CDR3 reads TGTGCCAGCAGCCAAGGACTAGCGGGCACTACGCAGTATTTT. The chain has TRBV3-1 (or the pseudogene TRBV3-2) and TRBJ2-3; TRBD2 agrees at 10 bases. V lost 1 base and J lost 8; bases outside the gene matches: 3. The germline CDR1 and CDR2 sequences are LGHDT and YNNKEL (reference sequence). This CDR3 is built from 14 residues.